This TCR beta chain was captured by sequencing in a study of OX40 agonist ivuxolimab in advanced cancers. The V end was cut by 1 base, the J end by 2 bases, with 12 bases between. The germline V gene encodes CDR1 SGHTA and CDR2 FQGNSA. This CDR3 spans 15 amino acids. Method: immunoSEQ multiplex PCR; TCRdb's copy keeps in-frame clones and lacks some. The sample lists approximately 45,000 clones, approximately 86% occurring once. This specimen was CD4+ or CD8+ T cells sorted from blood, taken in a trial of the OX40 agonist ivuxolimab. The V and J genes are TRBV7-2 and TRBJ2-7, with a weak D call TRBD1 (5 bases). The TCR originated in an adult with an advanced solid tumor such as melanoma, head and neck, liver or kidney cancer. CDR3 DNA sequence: TGTGCCAGCAGCTTAGTTGAAGACAGAGCCTACGAGCAGTACTTC. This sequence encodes CASSLVEDRAYEQYF. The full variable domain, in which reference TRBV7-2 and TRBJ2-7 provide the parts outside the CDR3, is GAGVSQSPSNKVTEKGKDVELRCDPISGHTALYWYRQSLGQGLEFLIYFQGNSAPDKSGLPSDRFSAERTGGSVSTLTIQRTQQEDSAVYLCASSLVEDRAYEQYFGPGTRLTVT.